The rows below give T cell receptor beta chains drawn from one sample of a study of T cells in tuberculosis. Method: immunoSEQ multiplex PCR; TCRdb's copy keeps in-frame clones and lacks some. The sample yields fewer than 35,000 clones, about 95% seen once. Input material: PBMCs. These receptors all stem from a donor aged 10-30 years with latent tuberculosis or without tuberculosis infection. CDR3s include the opening cysteine and the closing phenylalanine or tryptophan. A D gene is named only where the DNA matches it firmly. Clone size is not always given. Where it is, it says once, few, many or a class for expanded clones.

cdr3_nt	cdr3_aa	clone_size	d_call	j_call	v_call
TGTGCCAGTAGTGGGAACTTGGGGAGCTACCAAGAGACCCAGTACTTC	CASSGNLGSYQETQYF	-	-	TRBJ2-5	TRBV19
TGTGCCAGCAGCGAAGGAACAGGGTTACGAAATCAGCCCCAGCATTTT	CASSEGTGLRNQPQHF	-	-	TRBJ1-5	TRBV4-2
TGTGCCACCCGTCTGGGGCGGGGGAACACCGGGGAGCTGTTTTTT	CATRLGRGNTGELFF	-	-	TRBJ2-2	TRBV19
TGTGCCAGCAGCTTAGCCGGGTCCCAGGGCTTATACGAGCAGTACTTC	CASSLAGSQGLYEQYF	-	-	TRBJ2-7	TRBV11-2
TGTGCCAGCAGCTCATCACGACAAACTGAAGCTTTCTTT	CASSSSRQTEAFF	-	-	TRBJ1-1	TRBV7-9
TGCGCCAGCAGTAGGAGGGTAGGCTCCTACAATGAGCAGTTCTTC	CASSRRVGSYNEQFF	-	-	TRBJ2-1	TRBV5-1
TGTGCCAGCAGCCCCACAGGGGTGAACACTGAAGCTTTCTTT	CASSPTGVNTEAFF	-	TRBD1	TRBJ1-1	TRBV7-8
TGTGCCAGCAGTTTTGACCTACTCCGGGATCATGAGCAGTTCTTC	CASSFDLLRDHEQFF	-	-	TRBJ2-1	TRBV2
TGTGCCAGCTCACCACCTGGGACTAGCGGGTACAATGAGCAGTTCTTC	CASSPPGTSGYNEQFF	-	TRBD2	TRBJ2-1	TRBV18
TGTGCCAGCGGAGGGCGCTCCTACGAGCAGTACTTC	CASGGRSYEQYF	-	-	TRBJ2-7	TRBV7-8
TGCGCCAGCACCGGACAGGGGGCAGACTATGGCTACACCTTC	CASTGQGADYGYTF	-	TRBD1	TRBJ1-2	TRBV10-2
TGTGCCAGCAGCTCCCCTGCGAACGAAGCTTTCTTT	CASSSPANEAFF	-	-	TRBJ1-1	TRBV7-9
TGCAGCGTTGAGGTACAGACGTTAGAAGCTTTCTTT	CSVEVQTLEAFF	-	-	TRBJ1-1	TRBV29-1
TGTGCCAGTAGGCAAGCGGGTGAGACCCAGTACTTC	CASRQAGETQYF	once	-	TRBJ2-5	TRBV19
TGTGCCAGCAGCACTAGGGCGGGGGTCACAGATACGCAGTATTTT	CASSTRAGVTDTQYF	-	TRBD2	TRBJ2-3	TRBV7-9
TGTGCCAGCAGCTTGGGGCAAGGATCTTCTAATGAAAAACTGTTTTTT	CASSLGQGSSNEKLFF	-	-	TRBJ1-4	TRBV11-2
TGTGCCAGCAGTCAACTAGCGGGAGGACATACGCAGTATTTT	CASSQLAGGHTQYF	-	TRBD2	TRBJ2-3	TRBV6-5
TGTGCCAGCAGTGCCGGGACTAGCGGTTACGAGCAGTACTTC	CASSAGTSGYEQYF	-	TRBD2	TRBJ2-7	TRBV6-1
TGTGCCAGCAGCTTCATTAGCGGGGGTTACAATGAGCAGTTCTTC	CASSFISGGYNEQFF	-	TRBD2	TRBJ2-1	TRBV7-9
TGTGCCTGGAGACCCTTAGGACAGGGAGGGTACGAGCAGTACTTC	CAWRPLGQGGYEQYF	-	-	TRBJ2-7	TRBV30
TGTGCCAGTAGTACAGGGGGAGGTGAAAAACTGTTTTTT	CASSTGGGEKLFF	-	TRBD1	TRBJ1-4	TRBV19
TGTGCCAGCTCACCACCAGACAGTTATTCCTATGGCTACACCTTC	CASSPPDSYSYGYTF	-	-	TRBJ1-2	TRBV18
TGTGCCAGCAGTGAGGGGCAGGGGGCAACCTACGAGCAGTACTTC	CASSEGQGATYEQYF	-	TRBD1	TRBJ2-7	TRBV25-1
TGCGCCAGCAGCCACTCGACAGGGTCGTTCGATGAAAAACTGTTTTTT	CASSHSTGSFDEKLFF	once	TRBD1	TRBJ1-4	TRBV4-3
TGCGCCAGCAGCCTACGGGACAGTAGCTCCTACGAGCAGTACTTC	CASSLRDSSSYEQYF	-	TRBD1	TRBJ2-7	TRBV4-1
TGTGCCAGCAGAGGACAGGGGGCGAGGGGCTACACCTTC	CASRGQGARGYTF	-	TRBD1	TRBJ1-2	TRBV6-5
TGTGCCTGGACCCCCTCCGGGACTTTCTCTGAGCAGTTCTTC	CAWTPSGTFSEQFF	-	-	TRBJ2-1	TRBV30
TGTGCCAGCTCAGGACAGGGGGCTGATGGCTACACCTTC	CASSGQGADGYTF	-	TRBD1	TRBJ1-2	TRBV18
TGTGCCAGCAGCTTACACTCGACAGGGCTAGTGGCGAATCAGCCCCAGCATTTT	CASSLHSTGLVANQPQHF	-	TRBD1	TRBJ1-5	TRBV7-2
TGTGCCAGCAAATTCGGACAGAATTATGGCTACACCTTC	CASKFGQNYGYTF	-	-	TRBJ1-2	TRBV6-1
TGTGCCAGTAGCCCCCCCGCAGGGGGGAATGAGCAGTTCTTC	CASSPPAGGNEQFF	-	-	TRBJ2-1	TRBV19
TGCGCCAGCAAAGGGGCGGTCGTAGGCAAATCATACAATGAGCAGTTCTTC	CASKGAVVGKSYNEQFF	-	-	TRBJ2-1	TRBV5-1
TGCGCCAGCAGCCAAGATCATCGAGCGCCCTACAATGAGCAGTTCTTC	CASSQDHRAPYNEQFF	-	-	TRBJ2-1	TRBV4-1
TGTGCCAGCAGCGCCCCGAGGGACATGACTAGCGATTACTACACCGGGGAGCTGTTTTTT	CASSAPRDMTSDYYTGELFF	-	TRBD2	TRBJ2-2	TRBV9
TGCGCCAGCAGCCAAATACAGGGGACGTATGGAAACACCATATATTTT	CASSQIQGTYGNTIYF	-	TRBD1	TRBJ1-3	TRBV4-3
TGTGCCAGCAGCTTGGACTGGGGCACCACTGAAGCTTTCTTT	CASSLDWGTTEAFF	-	-	TRBJ1-1	TRBV5-6
TGTGCCAGCAGTGATAACGAGCAGTACTTC	CASSDNEQYF	-	-	TRBJ2-7	TRBV2
TGTGCCAGCAGCCTCTTTCGGGACAGTACCGAAGCTTTCTTT	CASSLFRDSTEAFF	-	TRBD1	TRBJ1-1	TRBV2
TGCGCCAGCAGTCAACTCCGGGGAATGGGAGGGGACACTGAAGCTTTCTTT	CASSQLRGMGGDTEAFF	-	-	TRBJ1-1	TRBV23-1
TGTGCCAGCAGCTCAGTAGCGGGGGCCAATGAGCAGTTCTTC	CASSSVAGANEQFF	-	TRBD2	TRBJ2-1	TRBV5-6
TGTGCCAGCAGCAAAGGTGCAGGGGATTGGCAGCCCCAGCATTTT	CASSKGAGDWQPQHF	-	-	TRBJ1-5	TRBV21-1
TGTGCCAGCAACCAGGCGGGACAGGGGGTATACGAGCAGTACTTC	CASNQAGQGVYEQYF	-	TRBD1	TRBJ2-7	TRBV7-9
TGTGCCAGCAGCGTCTCCGGGACAGGGGCCCACTATGGCTACACCTTC	CASSVSGTGAHYGYTF	-	TRBD1	TRBJ1-2	TRBV7-9
TGTGCCAGCCGACTAGCGGGAGTGGAGGAGCAGTACTTC	CASRLAGVEEQYF	-	TRBD2	TRBJ2-7	TRBV5-4
TGTGCCAGCAGCCCCGGGAGCGGGGTCAATCAAGAGACCCAGTACTTC	CASSPGSGVNQETQYF	once	TRBD2	TRBJ2-5	TRBV9
TGCAGCGTCCGCGGACTAGCGGGAGGGGATGAGCAGTTCTTC	CSVRGLAGGDEQFF	-	TRBD2	TRBJ2-1	TRBV29-1
TGTGCCAGCAGCTCGGAGACAGGGGGCAACGACTATGGCTACACCTTC	CASSSETGGNDYGYTF	-	TRBD1	TRBJ1-2	TRBV7-9
TGTGCCAGCAGTTACTCGGGCGGGATTCTCGAGCAGTACTTC	CASSYSGGILEQYF	-	-	TRBJ2-7	TRBV6-5
TGTGCCAGCAGCTTAGGCGGGGGGACACCCGAGGCTTTC	CASSLGGGTPEAF	-	TRBD2	TRBJ2-6	TRBV11-2
TGTGCCAGCAGCTCTTCGGTTGACTCCCATGGCTACACCTTC	CASSSSVDSHGYTF	-	-	TRBJ1-2	TRBV7-8
TGTGCCAGCAGCTTCGGGGGTACCGGGGAGCTGTTTTTT	CASSFGGTGELFF	-	-	TRBJ2-2	TRBV7-9
TGCGCCAGCAGCCAAGACGGGACTAGCGATTACAATGAGCAGTTCTTC	CASSQDGTSDYNEQFF	-	TRBD2	TRBJ2-1	TRBV4-1